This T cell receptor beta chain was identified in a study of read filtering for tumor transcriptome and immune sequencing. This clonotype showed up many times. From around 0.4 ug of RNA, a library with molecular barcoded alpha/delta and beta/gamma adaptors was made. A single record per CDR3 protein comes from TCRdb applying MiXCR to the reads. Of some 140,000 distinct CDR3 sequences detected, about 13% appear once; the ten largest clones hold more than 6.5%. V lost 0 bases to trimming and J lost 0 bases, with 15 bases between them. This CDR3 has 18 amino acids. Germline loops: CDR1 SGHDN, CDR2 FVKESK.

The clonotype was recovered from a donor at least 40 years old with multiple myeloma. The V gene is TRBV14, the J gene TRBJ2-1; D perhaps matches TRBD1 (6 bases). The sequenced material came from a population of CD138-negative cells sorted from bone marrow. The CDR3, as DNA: TGTGCCAGCAGCCAAGACCTAGGACAGCGGAGCTCCTACAATGAGCAGTTCTTC. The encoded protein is CASSQDLGQRSSYNEQFF.